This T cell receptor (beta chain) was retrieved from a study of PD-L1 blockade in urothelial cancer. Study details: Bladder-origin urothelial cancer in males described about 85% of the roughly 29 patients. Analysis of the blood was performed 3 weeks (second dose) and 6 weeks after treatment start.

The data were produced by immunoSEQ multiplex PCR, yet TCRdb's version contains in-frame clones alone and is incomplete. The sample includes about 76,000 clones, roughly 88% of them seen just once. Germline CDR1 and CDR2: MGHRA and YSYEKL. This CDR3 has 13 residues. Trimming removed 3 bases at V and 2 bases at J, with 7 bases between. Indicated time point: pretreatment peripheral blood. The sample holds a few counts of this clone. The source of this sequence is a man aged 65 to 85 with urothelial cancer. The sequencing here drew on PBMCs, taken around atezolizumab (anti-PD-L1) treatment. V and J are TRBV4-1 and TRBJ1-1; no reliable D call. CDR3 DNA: TGCGCCAGCAGCCATCCTCTTAACACTGAAGCTTTCTTT. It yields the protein CASSHPLNTEAFF.